Sequencing of this TCR beta chain was carried out in a study of blood T cell repertoires in COVID-19. Whole-study context: There were acute and convalescent COVID-19 samples, and they came from the United States, Italy and Spain. Nucleic acid was either cDNA or gDNA, and it came from T cells, B-cell-depleted T cells, or PBMCs.

Original handling: Quantification of nucleated cells was approximated via reference gene primer amplification. Assay: immunoSEQ multiplex PCR; the TCRdb copy retains only in-frame clones and omits some. The V and J calls and clone size are taken from that table; D and trimming were inferred from the DNA. The sample consists of under 200,000 clones, around 85% of them appearing once. The table lists this clone with many counts. This CDR3 spans 16 amino acids. Germline values: CDR1 SGHNT, CDR2 YYREEE (reference sequence). The V and J ends lost 0 bases and 5 bases, in that order; junction bases with no gene match: 6.

Sequencing input: peripheral blood. The chain couples TRBV5-4 to TRBJ2-1; 9 bases agree with TRBD2. The sequence derives from a man between 60 and 75 years old with acute or convalescent COVID-19. CDR3 loop: CASSLGVAGENNEQFF. The DNA of the CDR3 is TGTGCCAGCAGCTTGGGGGTAGCGGGGGAAAACAATGAGCAGTTCTTC.